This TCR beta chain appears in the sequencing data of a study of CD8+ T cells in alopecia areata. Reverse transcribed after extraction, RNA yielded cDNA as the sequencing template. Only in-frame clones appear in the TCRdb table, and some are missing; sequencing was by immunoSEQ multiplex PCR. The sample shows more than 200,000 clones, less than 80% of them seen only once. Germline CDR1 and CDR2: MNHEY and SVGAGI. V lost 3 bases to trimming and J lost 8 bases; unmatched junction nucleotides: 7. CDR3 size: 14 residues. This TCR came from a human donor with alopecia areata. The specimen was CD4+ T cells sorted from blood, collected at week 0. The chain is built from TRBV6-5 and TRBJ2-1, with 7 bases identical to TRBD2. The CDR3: CASSYYRGEDEQFF. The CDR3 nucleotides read TGTGCCAGCAGTTATTATCGGGGGGAGGATGAGCAGTTCTTC.